Following are 14 T cell receptor beta chains from one sample sequenced in a study of tumor and adjacent non-tumor tissue in lung cancer (dated by TCRdb to 2016 to 2019). Library prep was done by multiplex PCR. Sequenced using an Illumina HiSeq 2500. TCRbeta libraries were constructed through three rounds of nested PCR with primers (Table S4) according to protocols modified from ARM-PCR. The public sequencing data were trimmed at Q25 with fastp and processed into clonotypes with MiXCR by TCRdb, which kept only in-frame beta chains. Every CDR3 protein is listed once, alongside the most common genes and DNA of its rows. This sample lists 90,000 to 110,000 distinct CDR3 sequences; roughly 80% were detected once. Around 37% of the sample is taken by the ten largest. RNA was isolated from bulk, unsorted tissue, and RNA quality was assessed with a NanoDrop ND-1000 and an Agilent 2100. Sequenced material: lung tumor tissue. The receptors were gathered from a woman in her sixties or seventies with non-small cell lung cancer.

In regard to this clonotype: Germline and junction disagree at one end, which may indicate a read error. The chain combines TRBV6-5 with TRBJ1-2, with a weak D call TRBD1 (6 bases). Germline values: CDR1 MNHEY, CDR2 SVGAGI. The CDR3 spans 14 residues. The CDR3 region has the DNA TGTACCAGCAGTTATAAGGGGGGCATGTATGGCTACACCTTC. Residues: CTSSYKGGMYGYTF.

This clonotype came up a few times. For the CDR3, the DNA is TGTGCCAGCTGCTCGGCCGGGACGGTGTATCAAGTCTCCTACGAGCAGTACTTC. It codes for CASCSAGTVYQVSYEQYF. The gene calls are TRBV11-2 and TRBJ2-7; D may correspond to TRBD1 or TRBD2 (5 bases each). V gave up 8 bases and J gave up 0 bases, with 26 bases separating them. The CDR3 loop spans 18 amino acids. Germline assignment: CDR1 SGHAT and CDR2 FQNNGV.

This sequence joins TRBV11-2 and TRBJ2-7; tentatively, D is TRBD2 (6 bases). CDR1 and CDR2 from the germline V gene are SGHAT and FQNNGV. Trimming shortened V by 6 bases and J by 0 bases, and 9 bases separated the two germline ends. The CDR3 runs to 13 residues. The CDR3 sequence is CASRSGDSYEQYF. DNA for the CDR3: TGTGCCAGCAGATCGGGGGACTCCTACGAGCAGTACTTC.

This clonotype has just one count. V usage is TRBV7-2 and J usage is TRBJ2-2; no clear D. Deletions cut 4 bases from V and 8 bases from J, with 14 bases between. CDR3 size: 14 residues. Looked up from germline, CDR1 is SGHTA and CDR2 is FQGNSA. The DNA for the CDR3 is TGTGCCAGCAGCTCTCAGTCAAAGTCTGGGGAGCTGTTTTTT. This codes for CASSSQSKSGELFF.

This clonotype has at least ten counts. This sequence joins TRBV28 and TRBJ1-2, with 7 bases identical to TRBD1. The length of the CDR3 is 13 residues. Trimming removed 3 bases from V and 8 bases from J; junction bases left unmatched: 6. CDR1 and CDR2 (germline): MDHEN, SYDVKM. The CDR3: CASSFQGGEGYTF. For the CDR3, the DNA is TGTGCCAGCAGTTTTCAGGGGGGAGAAGGCTACACCTTC.

The chain couples TRBV13 to TRBJ2-3; D could derive from TRBD1 or TRBD2 (6 bases each). CDR1 and CDR2 (germline): PRHDT, FYEKMQ (reference sequence). Between the trimmed V and J ends, which lost 8 bases and 1 base, there was a span of 16 bases. The CDR3 sequence is 15 residues long. The CDR3 protein is CASCTSGGRTDTQYF. The CDR3 DNA is TGTGCCAGCTGCACAAGTGGGGGGCGCACAGATACGCAGTATTTT.

A remark on this clonotype: The junction does not match germline at one end; this may be a read error. J is TRBJ2-2 and V is TRBV28; the D gene is possibly TRBD2 (5 bases). The CDR3 totals 14 residues. The germline V gene has CDR1 MDHEN and CDR2 SYDVKM. The CDR3 coding sequence is TGTGCCAGCAGTTTGCAGAGGAACACCGGGGTGCTGTTTTTT. Amino acid sequence: CASSLQRNTGVLFF.

This clonotype was counted between two and nine times. A much more abundant neighbour one base away suggests this may be a read error. This chain joins TRBV6-5 and TRBJ1-2; D call uncertain. V lost 9 bases and J 8 bases, leaving 19 bases between the germline ends. CDR1 is MNHEY, CDR2 SVGAGI, per germline. This CDR3 has 13 amino acids. The DNA of the CDR3 is TGTGCCAGAAGCCCGGACCTTGGAGGCGGCTACACCTTC. It yields the protein CARSPDLGGGYTF.

The chain couples TRBV6-5 to TRBJ1-1; no clear D. The V gene's germline CDR1 is MNHEY and CDR2 SVGAGI. CDR3 length: 14 amino acids. V shed 4 bases and J shed 11 bases, with 20 bases lying between them. In DNA, the CDR3 is TGTGCCAGCAGTTTAGGGCTAGGAGCAAGAAAGGCTTTCTTT. Protein product: CASSLGLGARKAFF.

V and J are TRBV11-1 and TRBJ2-7; perhaps TRBD2 as D (6 bases). Per germline, CDR1 SGHAT and CDR2 FQDESV (reference sequence). The germline V and J ends were trimmed by 3 bases and 2 bases, with 17 bases remaining between them. CDR3 length: 16 residues. CDR3 sequence: CASSLAGLGGPYEQYF. The CDR3 bases are TGTGCCAGCAGCTTGGCAGGACTGGGGGGACCCTACGAGCAGTACTTC.

Of note for this clonotype: A much more abundant neighbour one base away suggests this may be a read error. The genes are TRBV6-2 or TRBV6-3 and TRBJ2-1, with 8 bases aligning to TRBD1. The CDR3 extends over 13 amino acids. J was trimmed by 11 bases and V by 7 bases; bases with no gene match: 10. In germline, CDR1 is MNHEY, CDR2 SVGEGT. The CDR3 loop reads CASTRRTGSKQFF. CDR3 in DNA: TGTGCCAGCACAAGACGGACAGGGAGTAAGCAGTTCTTC.

Turning to this clonotype: This could be a read error, since a much larger clone is one nucleotide away. The chain is built from TRBV6-2 or TRBV6-3 and TRBJ1-1; D is perhaps TRBD1 (6 bases). V lost 5 bases and J 0 bases, leaving 10 bases between the germline ends. Germline CDR1 and CDR2: MNHEY and SVGEGT. This CDR3 has 14 amino acids. The CDR3: CASSAGQMNTEAFF. The CDR3 nucleotides are TGTGCCAGCAGTGCGGGACAAATGAACACTGAAGCTTTCTTT.

There are a few counts of this clonotype. J is TRBJ1-2 and V is TRBV30; weak D call: TRBD1 (5 bases). Trimming cost V 7 bases and J 8 bases, with 17 bases left between them. Germline loops: CDR1 GTSNPN, CDR2 SVGIG (reference sequence). The CDR3 is 12 residues long. The CDR3 sequence is CASQYGTGGYTF. DNA of the CDR3: TGTGCCTCCCAATATGGAACAGGCGGCTACACCTTC.

Concerning this clonotype itself: The CDR3 ends on some other residue instead of the conserved phenylalanine or tryptophan, so this is likely a read error. This chain uses TRBV6-1 with TRBJ1-3; D is unresolved. The CDR3 is made up of 15 amino acids. Germline lookup yields CDR1 MNHNS and CDR2 SASEGT. The CDR3 sequence: CATSRGPIGGNTIYY. In DNA form, the CDR3 reads TGTGCCACCAGTCGCGGACCAATTGGTGGAAACACCATATATTAT.